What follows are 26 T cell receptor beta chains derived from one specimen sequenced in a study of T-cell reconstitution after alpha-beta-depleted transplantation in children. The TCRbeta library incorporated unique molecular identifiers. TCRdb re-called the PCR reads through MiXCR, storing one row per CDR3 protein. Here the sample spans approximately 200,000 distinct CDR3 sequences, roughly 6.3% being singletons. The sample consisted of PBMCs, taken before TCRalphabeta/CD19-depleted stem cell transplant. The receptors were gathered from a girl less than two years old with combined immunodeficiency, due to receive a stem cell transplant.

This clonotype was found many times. The CDR3 is CASSRTSINEQFF. The CDR3 DNA follows: TGTGCCAGCAGTAGGACTAGTATCAATGAGCAGTTCTTC. The chain joins TRBV12-3 or TRBV12-4 to TRBJ2-1, with 7 bases that match TRBD2. With V trimmed by 5 bases and J by 6 bases, 4 bases remained unmatched. There are 13 residues in the CDR3.

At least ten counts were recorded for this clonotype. The CDR3 loop reads CASSPELNTEAFF. The CDR3 coding sequence is TGTGCCAGCAGTCCCGAGCTGAACACTGAAGCTTTCTTT. V and J are TRBV6-6 and TRBJ1-1; D call uncertain. The germline V and J ends were trimmed by 5 bases and 0 bases, with 7 bases remaining between them. The CDR3 totals 13 residues. CDR1 and CDR2 (germline): MNHNY, SVGAGI (reference sequence).

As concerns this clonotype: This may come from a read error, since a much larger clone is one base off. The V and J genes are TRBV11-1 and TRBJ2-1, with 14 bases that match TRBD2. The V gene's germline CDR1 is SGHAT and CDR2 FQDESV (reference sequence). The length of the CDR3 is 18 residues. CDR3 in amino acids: CASSFPGTSGSLNNEQLF. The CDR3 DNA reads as TGTGCCAGCAGCTTCCCCGGGACTAGCGGGAGTTTAAACAATGAGCAGCTCTTC.

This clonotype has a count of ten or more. The CDR3: CASSLGVYRENTEAFF. DNA of the CDR3: TGTGCCAGCAGCCTCGGGGTTTACAGGGAAAACACTGAAGCTTTCTTT. The chain joins TRBV7-9 to TRBJ1-1; possible D gene TRBD1, 6 bases. This CDR3 contains 16 residues. CDR1 is SEHNR and CDR2 is FQNEAQ in the germline V gene (reference sequence). The V end was cut by 5 bases, the J end by 2 bases, with 18 bases between.

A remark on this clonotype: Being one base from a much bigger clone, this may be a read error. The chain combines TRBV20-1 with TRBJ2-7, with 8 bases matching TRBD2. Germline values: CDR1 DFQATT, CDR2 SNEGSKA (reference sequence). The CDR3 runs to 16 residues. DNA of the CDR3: TGCTGTGCTAGAGACGCTCACGGACTAGCAGCCTACGAGCAGTACTTC. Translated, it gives CCARDAHGLAAYEQYF.

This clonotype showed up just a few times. CDR3 coding DNA: TGTGCCAGCAGTCCGGGACAGGGGTTGGATAGCAATCAGCCCCAGCATTTT. Its translation is CASSPGQGLDSNQPQHF. The chain uses TRBV27 and TRBJ1-5; 10 bases align to TRBD1. The V gene end was trimmed by 5 bases and the J gene end by 0 bases; junction bases not matched to a gene: 7. Germline loops: CDR1 MNHEY, CDR2 SMNVEV (reference sequence). This CDR3 contains 17 residues.

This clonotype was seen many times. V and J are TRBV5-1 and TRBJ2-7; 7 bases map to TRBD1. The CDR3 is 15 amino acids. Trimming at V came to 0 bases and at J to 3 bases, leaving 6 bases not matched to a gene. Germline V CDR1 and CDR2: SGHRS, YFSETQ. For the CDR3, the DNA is TGCGCCAGCAGCTTGGAGGTGACAGGGTACTACGAGCAGTACTTC. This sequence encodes CASSLEVTGYYEQYF.

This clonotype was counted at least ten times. This CDR3 reads CASSLGLEGNEQFF. CDR3 bases: TGCGCCAGCAGCTTGGGACTAGAGGGCAATGAGCAGTTCTTC. J is TRBJ2-1 and V is TRBV5-1; tentatively, D is TRBD2 (6 bases). CDR3 length: 14 residues. Per the germline V gene, CDR1 is SGHRS and CDR2 is YFSETQ. The ends were cut back, 0 bases at V and 6 bases at J, with 10 bases in the middle.

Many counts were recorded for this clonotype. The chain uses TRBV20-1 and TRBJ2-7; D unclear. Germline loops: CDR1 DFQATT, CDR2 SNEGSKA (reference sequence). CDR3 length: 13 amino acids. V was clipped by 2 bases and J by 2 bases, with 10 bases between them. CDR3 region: CSARFHGAYEQYF. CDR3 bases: TGCAGTGCTAGATTTCATGGGGCCTACGAGCAGTACTTC.

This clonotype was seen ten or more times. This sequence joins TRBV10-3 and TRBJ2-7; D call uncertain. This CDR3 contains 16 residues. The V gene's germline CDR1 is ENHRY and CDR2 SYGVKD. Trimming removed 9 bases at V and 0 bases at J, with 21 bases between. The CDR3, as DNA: TGTGCCATTGCGCCAGATCAATGGACGAGCTCCTACGAGCAGTACTTC. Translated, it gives CAIAPDQWTSSYEQYF.

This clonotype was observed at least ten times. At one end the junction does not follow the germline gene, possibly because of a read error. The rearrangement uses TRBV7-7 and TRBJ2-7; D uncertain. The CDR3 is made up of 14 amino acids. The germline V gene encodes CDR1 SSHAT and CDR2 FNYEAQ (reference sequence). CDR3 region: CASSLDFSSYEQYF. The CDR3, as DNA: TGTGCTAGCAGCTTAGACTTCAGCTCCTACGAGCAGTACTTC.

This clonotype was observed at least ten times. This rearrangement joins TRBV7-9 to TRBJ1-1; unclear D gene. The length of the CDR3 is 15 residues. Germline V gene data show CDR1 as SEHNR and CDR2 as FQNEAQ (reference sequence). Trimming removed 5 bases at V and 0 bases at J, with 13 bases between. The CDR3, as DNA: TGTGCCAGCAGCCCAATCGTACCAATGAACACTGAAGCTTTCTTT. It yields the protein CASSPIVPMNTEAFF.

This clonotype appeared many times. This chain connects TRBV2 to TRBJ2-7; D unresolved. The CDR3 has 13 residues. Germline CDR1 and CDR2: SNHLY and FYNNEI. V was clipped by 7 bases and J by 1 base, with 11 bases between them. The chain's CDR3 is CASTGPGSYEQYF. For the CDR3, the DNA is TGTGCCAGCACCGGACCCGGGTCCTACGAGCAGTACTTC.

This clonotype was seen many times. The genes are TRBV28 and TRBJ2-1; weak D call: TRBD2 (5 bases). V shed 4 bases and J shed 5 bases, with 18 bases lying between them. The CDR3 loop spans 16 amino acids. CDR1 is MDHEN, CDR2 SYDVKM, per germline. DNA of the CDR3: TGTGCCAGCAGTTCACCGGACTCACGCCGCGACAATGAGCAGTTCTTC. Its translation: CASSSPDSRRDNEQFF.

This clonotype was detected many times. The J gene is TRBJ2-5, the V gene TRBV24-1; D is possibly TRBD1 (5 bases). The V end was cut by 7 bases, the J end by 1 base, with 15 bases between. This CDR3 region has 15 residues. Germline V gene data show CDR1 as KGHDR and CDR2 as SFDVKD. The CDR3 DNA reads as TGTGCCACCAGCGCAACACAGGCTTTCCAAGAGACCCAGTACTTC. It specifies CATSATQAFQETQYF.

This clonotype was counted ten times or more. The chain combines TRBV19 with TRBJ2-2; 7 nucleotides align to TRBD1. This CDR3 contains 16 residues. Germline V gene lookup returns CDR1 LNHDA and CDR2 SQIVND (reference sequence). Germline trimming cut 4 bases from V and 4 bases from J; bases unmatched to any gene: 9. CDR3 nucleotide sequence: TGTGCCAGTAGTACACCGGGACAGACGGTCACCGGGGAGCTGTTTTTT. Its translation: CASSTPGQTVTGELFF.

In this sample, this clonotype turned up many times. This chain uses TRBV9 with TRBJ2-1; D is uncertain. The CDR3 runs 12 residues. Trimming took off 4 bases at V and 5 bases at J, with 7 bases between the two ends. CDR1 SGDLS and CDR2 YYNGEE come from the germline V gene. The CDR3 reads CASSRRDNEQFF. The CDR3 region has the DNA TGTGCCAGCAGCAGACGTGACAATGAGCAGTTCTTC.

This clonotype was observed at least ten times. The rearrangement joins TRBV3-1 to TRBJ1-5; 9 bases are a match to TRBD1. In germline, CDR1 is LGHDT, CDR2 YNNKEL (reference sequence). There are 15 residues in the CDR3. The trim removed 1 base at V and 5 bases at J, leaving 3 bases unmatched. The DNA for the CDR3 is TGTGCCAGCAGCCAAGCGGGACAGGGCTATCAGCCCCAGCATTTT. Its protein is CASSQAGQGYQPQHF.

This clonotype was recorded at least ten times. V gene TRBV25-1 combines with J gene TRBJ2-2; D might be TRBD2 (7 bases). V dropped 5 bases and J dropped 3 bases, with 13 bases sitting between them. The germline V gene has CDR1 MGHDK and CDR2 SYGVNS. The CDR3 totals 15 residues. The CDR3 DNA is TGTGCCAGCAGTCCCGGAGGGGGGGACACCGGGGAGCTGTTTTTT. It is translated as CASSPGGGDTGELFF.

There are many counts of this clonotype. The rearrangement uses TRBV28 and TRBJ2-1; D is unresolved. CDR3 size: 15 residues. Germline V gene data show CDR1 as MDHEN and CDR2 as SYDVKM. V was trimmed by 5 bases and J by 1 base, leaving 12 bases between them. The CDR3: CASSLQVGSYNEQFF. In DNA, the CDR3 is TGTGCCAGCAGTCTTCAGGTAGGGTCCTACAATGAGCAGTTCTTC.

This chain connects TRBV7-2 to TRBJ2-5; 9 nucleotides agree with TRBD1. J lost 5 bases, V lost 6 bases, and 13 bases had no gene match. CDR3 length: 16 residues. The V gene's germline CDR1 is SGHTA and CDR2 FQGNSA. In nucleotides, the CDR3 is TGTGCCAGCAGTCCCGGGACAGGGCATTTTCAGGAGACCCAGTACTTC. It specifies CASSPGTGHFQETQYF.

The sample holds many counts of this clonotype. CDR3 in amino acids: CASSLGLVPRANYGYTF. The CDR3 DNA reads as TGTGCCAGCAGCTTAGGCCTAGTCCCCAGGGCAAACTATGGCTACACCTTC. V and J are TRBV13 and TRBJ1-2; D is possibly TRBD1 (5 bases). Trimming stripped 0 bases from V and 2 bases from J, with 16 bases between. The CDR3 is 17 residues long. Germline-derived CDR1 and CDR2 are PRHDT and FYEKMQ (reference sequence).

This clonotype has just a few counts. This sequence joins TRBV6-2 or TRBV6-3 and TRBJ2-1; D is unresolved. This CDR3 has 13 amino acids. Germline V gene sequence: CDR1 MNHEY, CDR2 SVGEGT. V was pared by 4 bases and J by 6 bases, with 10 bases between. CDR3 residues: CASSCPLCNEQFF. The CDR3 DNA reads TGTGCCAGCAGTTGCCCCCTCTGCAATGAGCAGTTCTTC.

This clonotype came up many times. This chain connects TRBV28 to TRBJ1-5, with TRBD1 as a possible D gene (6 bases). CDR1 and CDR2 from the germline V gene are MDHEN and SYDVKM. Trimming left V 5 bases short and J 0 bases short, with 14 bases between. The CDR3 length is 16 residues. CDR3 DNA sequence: TGTGCCAGCAGTGGACCTGACAGGCTTAGCAATCAGCCCCAGCATTTT. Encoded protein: CASSGPDRLSNQPQHF.

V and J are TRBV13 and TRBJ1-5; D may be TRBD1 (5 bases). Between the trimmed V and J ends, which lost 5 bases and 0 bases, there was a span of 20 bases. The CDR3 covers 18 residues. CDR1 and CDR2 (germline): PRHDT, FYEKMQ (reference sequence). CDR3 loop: CASSLRTGYYDSNQPQHF. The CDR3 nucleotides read TGTGCCAGCAGCCTACGTACAGGTTATTACGATAGCAATCAGCCCCAGCATTTT. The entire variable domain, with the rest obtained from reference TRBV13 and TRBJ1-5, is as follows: AAGVIQSPRHLIKEKRETATLKCYPIPRHDTVYWYQQGPGQDPQFLISFYEKMQSDKGSIPDRFSAQQFSDYHSELNMSSLELGDSALYFCASSLRTGYYDSNQPQHFGDGTRLSIL.

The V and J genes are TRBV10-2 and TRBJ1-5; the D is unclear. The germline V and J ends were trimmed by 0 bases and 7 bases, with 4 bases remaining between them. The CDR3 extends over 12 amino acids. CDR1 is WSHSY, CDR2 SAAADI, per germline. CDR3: CASSESGQPQHF. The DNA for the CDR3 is TGCGCCAGCAGTGAGTCGGGGCAGCCCCAGCATTTT.